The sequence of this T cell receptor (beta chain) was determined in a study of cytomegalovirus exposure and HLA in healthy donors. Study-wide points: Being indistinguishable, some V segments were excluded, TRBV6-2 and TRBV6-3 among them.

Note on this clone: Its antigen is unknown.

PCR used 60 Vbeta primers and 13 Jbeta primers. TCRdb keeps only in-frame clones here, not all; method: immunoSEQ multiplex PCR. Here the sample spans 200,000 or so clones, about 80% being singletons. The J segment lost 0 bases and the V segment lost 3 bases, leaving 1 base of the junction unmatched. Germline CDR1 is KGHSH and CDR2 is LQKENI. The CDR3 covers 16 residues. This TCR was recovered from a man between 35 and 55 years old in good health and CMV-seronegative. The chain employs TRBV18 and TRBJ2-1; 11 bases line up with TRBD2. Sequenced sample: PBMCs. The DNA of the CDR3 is TGTGCCAGCTCACCTACTAGCGGGAGCTCCTACAATGAGCAGTTCTTC. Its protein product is CASSPTSGSSYNEQFF.